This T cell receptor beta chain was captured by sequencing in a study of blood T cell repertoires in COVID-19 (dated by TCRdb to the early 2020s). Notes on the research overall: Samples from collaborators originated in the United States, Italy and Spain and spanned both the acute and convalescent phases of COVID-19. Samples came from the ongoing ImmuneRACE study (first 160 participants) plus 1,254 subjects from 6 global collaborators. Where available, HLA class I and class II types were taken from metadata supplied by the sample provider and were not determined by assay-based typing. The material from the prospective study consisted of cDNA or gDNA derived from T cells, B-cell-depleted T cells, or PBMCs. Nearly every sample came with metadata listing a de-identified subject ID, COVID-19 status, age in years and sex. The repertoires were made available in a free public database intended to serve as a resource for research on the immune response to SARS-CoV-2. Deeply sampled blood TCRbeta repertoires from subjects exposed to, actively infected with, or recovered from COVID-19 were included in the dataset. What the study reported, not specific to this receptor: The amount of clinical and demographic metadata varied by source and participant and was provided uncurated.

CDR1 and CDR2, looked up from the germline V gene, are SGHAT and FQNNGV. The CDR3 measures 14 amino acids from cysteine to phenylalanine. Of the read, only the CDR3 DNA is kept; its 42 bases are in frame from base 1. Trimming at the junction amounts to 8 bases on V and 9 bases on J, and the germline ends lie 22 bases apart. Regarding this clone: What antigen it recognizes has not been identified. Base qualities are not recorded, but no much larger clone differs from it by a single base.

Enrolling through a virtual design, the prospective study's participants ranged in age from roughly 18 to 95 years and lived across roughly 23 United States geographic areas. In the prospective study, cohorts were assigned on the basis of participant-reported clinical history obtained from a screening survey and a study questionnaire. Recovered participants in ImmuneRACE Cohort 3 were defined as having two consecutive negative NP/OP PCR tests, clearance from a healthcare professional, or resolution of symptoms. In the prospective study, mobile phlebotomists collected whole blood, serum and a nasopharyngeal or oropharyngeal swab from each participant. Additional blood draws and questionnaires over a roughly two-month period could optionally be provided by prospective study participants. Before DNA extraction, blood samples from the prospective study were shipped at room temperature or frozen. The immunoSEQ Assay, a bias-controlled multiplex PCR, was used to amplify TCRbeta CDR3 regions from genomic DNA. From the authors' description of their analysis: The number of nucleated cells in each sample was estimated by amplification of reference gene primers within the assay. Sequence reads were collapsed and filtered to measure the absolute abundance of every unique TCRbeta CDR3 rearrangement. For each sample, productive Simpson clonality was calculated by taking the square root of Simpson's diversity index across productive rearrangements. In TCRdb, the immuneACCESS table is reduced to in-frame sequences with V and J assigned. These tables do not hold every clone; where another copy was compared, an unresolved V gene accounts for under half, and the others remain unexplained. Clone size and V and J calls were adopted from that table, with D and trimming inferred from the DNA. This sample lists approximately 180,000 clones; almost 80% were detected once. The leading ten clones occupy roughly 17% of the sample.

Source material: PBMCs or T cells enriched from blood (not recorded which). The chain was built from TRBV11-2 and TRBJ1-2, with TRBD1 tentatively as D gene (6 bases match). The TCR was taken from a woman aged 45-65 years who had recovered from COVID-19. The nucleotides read TGTGCCAGCGAACACTACAGGGCCAGAGGCAGCTACACCTTC. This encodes CASEHYRARGSYTF.